The clone carrying this TCR beta chain was counted once. Its specificity is unknown. TCRs were sequenced from a few patients responding to pembrolizumab. The repertoire was sequenced with immunoSEQ multiplex PCR; TCRdb's copy has only in-frame clones and lacks some. The data hold about 66,000 clones, with about 78% observed a single time. This sample was included in a study of PD-1 blockade in mismatch repair-deficient tumors. Points from the study as a whole: Tumor-resident clones, often absent from pretreatment blood, expanded after pembrolizumab and then contracted.

The germline gives CDR1 SGHVS, CDR2 FQNEAQ. This CDR3 contains 14 residues. V lost 5 bases and J 5 bases, leaving 13 bases between the germline ends. The material sequenced was peripheral blood, taken 2 weeks after starting pembrolizumab. The receptor was derived from an adult with mismatch repair-deficient cancer. The chain links TRBV7-8 to TRBJ1-5; D is unresolved. DNA for the CDR3: TGTGCCAGCAGCGGCGAGGCAGGTCATCAGCCCCAGCATTTT. Encoded protein: CASSGEAGHQPQHF.